This note documents a single T cell receptor beta chain sequence. As yet, its antigen is unknown. The repertoire was sequenced with immunoSEQ multiplex PCR; TCRdb's copy has only in-frame clones and lacks some. The data hold 100,000 or so clones, with 90% observed a single time. The CDR3 runs to 15 residues. In germline, CDR1 is SNHLY, CDR2 FYNNEI. This sample was taken from a study of PD-1 blockade in classical Hodgkin lymphoma. Time point specified: cycle 4 day 1 (C4D1), after more than 5 weeks of nivolumab. Brentuximab vedotin exposure varied, and every patient relapsed after autologous stem cell transplantation. General study findings and limits: Nothing has yet pinned down what causes the repertoire differences, possibly disease activity or prior therapy. The diversity seen at baseline in complete responders resembled that of newly diagnosed patients. Newly diagnosed patients had baseline TCR diversity that was reportedly lower than that of healthy donors.

The sample consisted of peripheral blood mononuclear cells (PBMCs), taken before the fourth cycle of nivolumab. The rearrangement joins TRBV2 to TRBJ2-5, with 11 bases matching TRBD1. TRBJ2-7 explains the end of the DNA better; the J call may be wrong. This receptor was obtained from a human donor with classical Hodgkin lymphoma. The CDR3 coding sequence is TGTGCCAGCAGGCCCGGGACAGGGGGATCGTACGAGCAGTACTTC. The encoded protein is CASRPGTGGSYEQYF.